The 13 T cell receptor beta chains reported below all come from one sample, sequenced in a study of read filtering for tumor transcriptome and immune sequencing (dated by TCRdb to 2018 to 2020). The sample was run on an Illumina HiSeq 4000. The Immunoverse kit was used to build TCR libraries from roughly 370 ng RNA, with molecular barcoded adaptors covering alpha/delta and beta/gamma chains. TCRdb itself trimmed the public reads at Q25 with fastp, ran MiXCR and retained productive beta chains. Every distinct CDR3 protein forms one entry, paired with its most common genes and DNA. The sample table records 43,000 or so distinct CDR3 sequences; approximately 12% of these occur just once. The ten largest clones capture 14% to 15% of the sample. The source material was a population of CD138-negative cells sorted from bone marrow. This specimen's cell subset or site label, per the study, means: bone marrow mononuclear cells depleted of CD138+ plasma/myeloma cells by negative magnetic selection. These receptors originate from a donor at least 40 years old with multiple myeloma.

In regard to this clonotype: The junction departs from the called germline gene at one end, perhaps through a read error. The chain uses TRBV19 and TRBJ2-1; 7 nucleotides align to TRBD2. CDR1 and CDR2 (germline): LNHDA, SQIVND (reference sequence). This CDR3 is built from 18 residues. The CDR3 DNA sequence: TGTGCCAGTAGTATAAGAGGGAGGGGCACTGGGTCCTACAAAGAGCAGTTCTTC. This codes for CASSIRGRGTGSYKEQFF.

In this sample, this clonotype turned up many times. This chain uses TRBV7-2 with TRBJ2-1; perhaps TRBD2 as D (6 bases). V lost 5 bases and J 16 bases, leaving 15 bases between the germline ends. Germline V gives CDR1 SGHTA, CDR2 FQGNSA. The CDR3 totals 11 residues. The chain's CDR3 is CASSPDYRVFF. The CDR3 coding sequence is TGTGCCAGCAGCCCGGACTACCGGGTATTCTTC.

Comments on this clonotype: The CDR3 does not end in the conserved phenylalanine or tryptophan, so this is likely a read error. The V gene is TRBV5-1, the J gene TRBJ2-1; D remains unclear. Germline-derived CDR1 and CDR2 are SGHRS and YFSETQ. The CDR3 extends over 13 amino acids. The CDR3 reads CASSLIYVNEQFS. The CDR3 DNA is TGCGCCAGCAGCTTGATCTACGTCAATGAACAGTTCTCC.

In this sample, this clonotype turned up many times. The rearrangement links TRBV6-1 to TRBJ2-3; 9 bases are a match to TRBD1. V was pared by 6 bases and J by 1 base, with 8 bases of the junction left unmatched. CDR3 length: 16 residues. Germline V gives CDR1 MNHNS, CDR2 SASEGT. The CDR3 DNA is TGTGCCAGCAGACCACAGGGGGCGATTGGCACAGATACGCAGTATTTT. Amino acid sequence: CASRPQGAIGTDTQYF.

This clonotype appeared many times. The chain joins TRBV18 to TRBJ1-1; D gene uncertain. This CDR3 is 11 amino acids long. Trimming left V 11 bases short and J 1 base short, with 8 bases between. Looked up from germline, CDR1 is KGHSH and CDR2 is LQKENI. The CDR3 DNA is TGTGCCGTACGGCGGAACACTGAAGCTTTCTTT. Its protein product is CAVRRNTEAFF.

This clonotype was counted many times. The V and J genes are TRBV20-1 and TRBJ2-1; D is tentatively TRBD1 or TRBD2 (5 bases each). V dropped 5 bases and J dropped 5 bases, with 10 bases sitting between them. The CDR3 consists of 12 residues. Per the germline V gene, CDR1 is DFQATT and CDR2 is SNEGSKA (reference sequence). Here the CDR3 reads CSADGTNNEQFF. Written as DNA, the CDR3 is TGCAGTGCTGACGGGACCAACAATGAGCAGTTCTTC.

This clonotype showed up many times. Written as DNA, the CDR3 is TGTGCCAGCAGCGCTTCGACCCCCTATGAGCAGTTCTTC. Its translation: CASSASTPYEQFF. This sequence joins TRBV9 and TRBJ2-1; no firm D call. The germline gives CDR1 SGDLS, CDR2 YYNGEE. Trimming stripped 3 bases from V and 8 bases from J, with 12 bases between. The CDR3 has 13 amino acids.

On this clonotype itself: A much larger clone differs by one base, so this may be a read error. The CDR3 spells CATHGKHNQPQHF. The CDR3, as DNA: TGTGCCACCCACGGCAAACACAATCAGCCCCAGCATTTT. The gene calls are TRBV6-1 and TRBJ1-5; D ambiguous. Per the germline V gene, CDR1 is MNHNS and CDR2 is SASEGT. Trimming pared 10 bases from V and 3 bases from J, leaving 13 bases between. The length of the CDR3 is 13 residues.

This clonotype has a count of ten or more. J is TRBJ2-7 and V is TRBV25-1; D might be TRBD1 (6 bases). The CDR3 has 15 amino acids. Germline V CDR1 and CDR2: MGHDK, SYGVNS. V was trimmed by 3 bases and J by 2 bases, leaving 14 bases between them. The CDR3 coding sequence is TGTGCCAGCAGTGAGGACAGCCCTCCAACCTACGAGCAGTACTTC. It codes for CASSEDSPPTYEQYF.

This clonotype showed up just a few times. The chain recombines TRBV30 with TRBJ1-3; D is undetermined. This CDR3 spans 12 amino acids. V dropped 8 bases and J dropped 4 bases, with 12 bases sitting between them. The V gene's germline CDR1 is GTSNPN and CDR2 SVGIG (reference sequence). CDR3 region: CARGSDGNTIYF. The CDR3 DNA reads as TGTGCCAGAGGCAGCGACGGAAACACCATATATTTT.

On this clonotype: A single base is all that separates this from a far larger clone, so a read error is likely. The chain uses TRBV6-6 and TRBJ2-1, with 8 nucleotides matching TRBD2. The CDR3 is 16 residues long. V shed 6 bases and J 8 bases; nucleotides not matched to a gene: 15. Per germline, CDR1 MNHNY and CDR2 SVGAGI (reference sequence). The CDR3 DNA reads TGTGCCAGCAGCCACCCGGTTGGCGGGAGGACGGATGAGCAGTTCTTC. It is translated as CASSHPVGGRTDEQFF.

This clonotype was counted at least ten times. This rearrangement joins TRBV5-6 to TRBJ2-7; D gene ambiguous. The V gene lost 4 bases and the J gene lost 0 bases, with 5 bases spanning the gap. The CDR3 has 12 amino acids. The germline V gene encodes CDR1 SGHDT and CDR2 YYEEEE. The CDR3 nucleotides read TGTGCCAGCAGCCTGAGCTCCTACGAGCAGTACTTC. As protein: CASSLSSYEQYF.

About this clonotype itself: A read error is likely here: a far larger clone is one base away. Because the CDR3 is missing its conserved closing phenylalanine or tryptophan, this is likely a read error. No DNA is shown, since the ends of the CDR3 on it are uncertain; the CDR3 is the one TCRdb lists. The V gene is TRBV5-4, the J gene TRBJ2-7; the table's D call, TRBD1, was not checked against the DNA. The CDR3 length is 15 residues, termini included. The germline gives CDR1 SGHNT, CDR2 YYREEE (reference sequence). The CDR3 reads CASSVTGQSSYEQYL.